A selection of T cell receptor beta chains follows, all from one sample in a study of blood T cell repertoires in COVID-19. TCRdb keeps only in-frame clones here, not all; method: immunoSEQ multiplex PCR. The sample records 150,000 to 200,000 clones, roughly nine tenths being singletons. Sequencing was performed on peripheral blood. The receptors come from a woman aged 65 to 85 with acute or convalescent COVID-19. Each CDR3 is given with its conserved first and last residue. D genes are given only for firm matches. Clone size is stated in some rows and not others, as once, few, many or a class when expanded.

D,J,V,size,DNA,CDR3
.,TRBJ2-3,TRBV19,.,TGTGCCAGTAGTTTTACGGTTACAGATACGCAGTATTTT,CASSFTVTDTQYF
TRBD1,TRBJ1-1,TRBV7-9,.,TGTGCCAGCAGCTCAACAGGGGGCTGGCGCACTGAAGCTTTCTTT,CASSSTGGWRTEAFF
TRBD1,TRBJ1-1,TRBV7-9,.,TGTGCCAGCAGCTTACCTAAACCGGGACAGGGTCTCACTGAAGCTTTCTTT,CASSLPKPGQGLTEAFF
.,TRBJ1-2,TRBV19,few,TGTGCCAGTAGCTCCGGACAGAACTATGGCTACACCTTC,CASSSGQNYGYTF
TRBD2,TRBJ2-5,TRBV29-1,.,TGCAGCGTTGAAAGTCTAGCGGGAGCGGCGGAGACCCAGTACTTC,CSVESLAGAAETQYF
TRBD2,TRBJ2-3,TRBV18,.,TGTGCCAGCTCCGGGGTAGCGGGAGGGCCAGATACGCAGTATTTT,CASSGVAGGPDTQYF
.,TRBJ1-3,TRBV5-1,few,TGCGCCAGCAGCGGGGGACAACCTGGAAACACCATATATTTT,CASSGGQPGNTIYF
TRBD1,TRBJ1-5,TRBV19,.,TGTGCCAGTAGGACAGGGAACCAGCCCCAGCATTTT,CASRTGNQPQHF
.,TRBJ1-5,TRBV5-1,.,TGCGCCAGCAGCTTCGGTGAGGGATTTGGCCAGCCCCAGCATTTT,CASSFGEGFGQPQHF
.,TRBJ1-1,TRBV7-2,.,TGTGCCAGCAGCTTAGCGATGAGGACTGAAGCTTTCTTT,CASSLAMRTEAFF